A single T cell receptor (beta chain) is shown here with its context. Its specificity is unknown. The sample comes from a study of T cell repertoires in cytomegalovirus infection. At the level of the study: Based on public TCR beta signatures, there were indications of CMV infection and of a matching HLA type.

Overall study results and limits: In two of eight donors, the top clonotype was HLA-C-restricted CMV-specific. Carriers of CMV and the relevant HLA type were discriminated by public TCR beta frequency.

Using its own MiXCR run on the reads, TCRdb lists one record per CDR3 protein. The sample yields roughly 300,000 distinct CDR3 sequences, 8% to 10% seen once. The receptor comes from a human donor in good health (CMV status not recorded). Some clones in this sample may be carry-over from other donors' samples. Sample: PBMCs.

Here the CDR3 reads CASSLVGGGEQFF. The CDR3 bases are TGTGCCAGCAGCTTAGTCGGGGGGGGTGAGCAGTTCTTC. The chain recombines TRBV7-2 with TRBJ2-1, with 8 nucleotides matching TRBD2. CDR3 length equals 13 residues. The germline gives CDR1 SGHTA, CDR2 FQGNSA. The ends lost 1 base at V and 9 bases at J; junction bases unmatched: 2. Full variable domain (rest looked up from reference TRBV7-2 and TRBJ2-1): GAGVSQSPSNKVTEKGKDVELRCDPISGHTALYWYRQSLGQGLEFLIYFQGNSAPDKSGLPSDRFSAERTGGSVSTLTIQRTQQEDSAVYLCASSLVGGGEQFFGPGTRLTVL.